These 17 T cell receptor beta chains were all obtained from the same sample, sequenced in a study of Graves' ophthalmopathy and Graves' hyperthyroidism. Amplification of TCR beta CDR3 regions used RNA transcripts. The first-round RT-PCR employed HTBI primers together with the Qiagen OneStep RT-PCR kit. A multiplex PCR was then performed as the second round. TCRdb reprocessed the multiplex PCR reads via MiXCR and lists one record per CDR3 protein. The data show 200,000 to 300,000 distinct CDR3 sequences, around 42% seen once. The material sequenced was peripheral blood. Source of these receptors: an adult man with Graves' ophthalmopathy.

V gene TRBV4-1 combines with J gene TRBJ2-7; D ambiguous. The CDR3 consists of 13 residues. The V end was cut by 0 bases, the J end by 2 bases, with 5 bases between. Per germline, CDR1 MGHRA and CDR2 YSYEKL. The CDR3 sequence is CASSQDGAYEQYF. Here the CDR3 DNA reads TGCGCCAGCAGCCAAGACGGAGCCTACGAGCAGTACTTC.

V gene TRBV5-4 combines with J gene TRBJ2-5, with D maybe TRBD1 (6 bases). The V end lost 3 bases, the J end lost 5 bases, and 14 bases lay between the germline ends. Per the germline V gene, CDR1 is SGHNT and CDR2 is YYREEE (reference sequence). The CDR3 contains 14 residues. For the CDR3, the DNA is TGTGCCAGCAGCTCTCCTTCAGGGGTGGAGACCCAGTACTTC. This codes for CASSSPSGVETQYF.

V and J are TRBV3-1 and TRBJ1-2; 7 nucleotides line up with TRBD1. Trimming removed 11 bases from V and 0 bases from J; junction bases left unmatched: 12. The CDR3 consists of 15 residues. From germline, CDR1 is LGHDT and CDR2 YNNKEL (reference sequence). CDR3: CAWSRGGMSNYGYTF. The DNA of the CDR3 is TGTGCCTGGAGTAGAGGGGGCATGTCTAACTATGGCTACACCTTC.

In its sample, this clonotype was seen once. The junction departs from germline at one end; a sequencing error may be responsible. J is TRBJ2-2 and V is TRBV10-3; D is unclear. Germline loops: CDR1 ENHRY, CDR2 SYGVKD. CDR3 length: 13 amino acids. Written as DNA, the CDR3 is TGTGCCAGCAGTTACCTCGACTTCGGGGAGCTGTTTTTT. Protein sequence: CASSYLDFGELFF.

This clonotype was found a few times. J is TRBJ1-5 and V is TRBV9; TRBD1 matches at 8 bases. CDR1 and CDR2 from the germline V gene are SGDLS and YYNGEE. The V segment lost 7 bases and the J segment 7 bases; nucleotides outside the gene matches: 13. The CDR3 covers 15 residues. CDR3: CASSPAGTGSQPQHF. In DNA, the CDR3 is TGTGCCAGCTCACCTGCCGGGACAGGCTCACAGCCCCAGCATTTT.

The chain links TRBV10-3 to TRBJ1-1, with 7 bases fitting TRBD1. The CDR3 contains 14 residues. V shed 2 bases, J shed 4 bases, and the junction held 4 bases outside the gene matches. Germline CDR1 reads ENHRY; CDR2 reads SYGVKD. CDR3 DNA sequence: TGTGCCATCAGTGAGCCAGGGGGGGGCACTGAAGCTTTCTTT. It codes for CAISEPGGGTEAFF.

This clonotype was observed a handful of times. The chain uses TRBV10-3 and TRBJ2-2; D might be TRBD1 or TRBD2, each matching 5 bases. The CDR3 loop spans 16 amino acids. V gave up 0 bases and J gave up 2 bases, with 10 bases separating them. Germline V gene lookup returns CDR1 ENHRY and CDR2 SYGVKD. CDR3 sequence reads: CAISESRGENTGELFF. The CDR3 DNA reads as TGTGCCATCAGTGAGTCAAGGGGAGAAAACACCGGGGAGCTGTTTTTT.

The CDR3 spells CSAEGPVNTEAFF. The CDR3, as DNA: TGCAGTGCTGAGGGGCCGGTGAACACTGAAGCTTTCTTT. J is TRBJ1-1 and V is TRBV20-1; TRBD1 is a possible D gene (5 bases). Deletions cut 5 bases from V and 0 bases from J, with 10 bases between. CDR1 is DFQATT and CDR2 is SNEGSKA in the germline V gene (reference sequence). The CDR3 spans 13 residues.

The CDR3 DNA reads TGTGCCAGCAGCTTCACCGTGGGACAGGGCATCGGGCAGTACTTC. Its translation is CASSFTVGQGIGQYF. The J gene is TRBJ2-7, the V gene TRBV7-8, with 9 nucleotides matching TRBD1. CDR1 is SGHVS, CDR2 FQNEAQ, per germline. The CDR3 extends over 15 amino acids. V lost 3 bases to trimming and J lost 9 bases; unmatched junction nucleotides: 12.

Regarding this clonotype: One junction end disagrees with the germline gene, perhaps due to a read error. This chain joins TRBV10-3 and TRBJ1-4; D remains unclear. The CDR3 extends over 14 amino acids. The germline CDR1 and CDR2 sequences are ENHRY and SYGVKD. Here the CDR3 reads CASSYNSNNEKLFF. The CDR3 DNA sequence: TGTGCCAGCAGTTACAACAGCAATAATGAAAAACTGTTTTTT.

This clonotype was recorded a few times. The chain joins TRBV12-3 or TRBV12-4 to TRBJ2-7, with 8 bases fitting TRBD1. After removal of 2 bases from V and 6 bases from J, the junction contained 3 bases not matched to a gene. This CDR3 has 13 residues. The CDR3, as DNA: TGTGCCAGCAGTTTAAGACAGGGGAGCGAGCAGTACTTC. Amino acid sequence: CASSLRQGSEQYF.

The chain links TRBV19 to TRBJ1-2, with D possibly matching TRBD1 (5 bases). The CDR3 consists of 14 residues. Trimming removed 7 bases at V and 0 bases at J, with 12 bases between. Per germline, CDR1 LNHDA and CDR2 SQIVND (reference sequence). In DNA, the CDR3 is TGTGCCAGTACCCCCGGGGGGGCTAACTATGGCTACACCTTC. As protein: CASTPGGANYGYTF.

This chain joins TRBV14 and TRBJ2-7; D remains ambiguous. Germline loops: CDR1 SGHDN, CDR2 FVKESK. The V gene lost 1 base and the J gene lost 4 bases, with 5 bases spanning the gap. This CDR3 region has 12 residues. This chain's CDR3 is CASSQVLYEQYF. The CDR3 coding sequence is TGTGCCAGCAGCCAAGTCCTATACGAGCAGTACTTC.

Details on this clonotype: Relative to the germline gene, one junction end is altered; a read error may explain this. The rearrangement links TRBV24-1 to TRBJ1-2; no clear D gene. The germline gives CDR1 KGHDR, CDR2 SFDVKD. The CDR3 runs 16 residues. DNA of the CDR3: TGTGCCAGCAGTTTAGGAGGCCTTGGAGGGAAGAGTGGCTACACCTTC. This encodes CASSLGGLGGKSGYTF.

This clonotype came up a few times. CDR3 in amino acids: CASSFWDRNTEAFF. DNA for the CDR3: TGTGCCAGCAGTTTTTGGGACAGGAACACTGAAGCTTTCTTT. The chain joins TRBV12-3 or TRBV12-4 to TRBJ1-1, with TRBD1 identical over 7 bases. V lost 3 bases and J lost 1; bases outside the gene matches: 2. The CDR3 has 14 amino acids.

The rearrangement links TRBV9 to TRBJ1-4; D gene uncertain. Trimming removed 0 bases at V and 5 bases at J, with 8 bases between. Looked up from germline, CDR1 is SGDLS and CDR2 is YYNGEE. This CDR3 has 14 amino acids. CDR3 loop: CASSVDSVNEKLFF. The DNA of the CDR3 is TGTGCCAGCAGCGTAGACAGCGTCAATGAAAAACTGTTTTTT.

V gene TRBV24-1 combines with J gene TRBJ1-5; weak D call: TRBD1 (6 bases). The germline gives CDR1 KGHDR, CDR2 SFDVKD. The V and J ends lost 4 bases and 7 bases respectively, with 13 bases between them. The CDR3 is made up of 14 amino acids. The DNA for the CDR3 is TGTGCCACCAGTGACTATCAGGGGAGCCAGCCCCAGCATTTT. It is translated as CATSDYQGSQPQHF.